Shown below are 28 T cell receptor beta chains from a single sample sequenced in a study of blood T cell repertoires in COVID-19. Sequencing was performed with immunoSEQ multiplex PCR; in TCRdb, only in-frame clones are kept and a portion is missing. The sample shows about 90,000 clones, 91% of them seen only once. Sequencing was performed on peripheral blood. The receptors stem from a human donor with active COVID-19. The donor label of this sample is uncertain.

The genes are TRBV5-1 and TRBJ2-5, with 11 bases aligning to TRBD1. Germline V gene lookup returns CDR1 SGHRS and CDR2 YFSETQ. J gave up 5 bases and V 4 bases, and 7 bases lay outside the gene matches. The CDR3 length is 15 residues. CDR3 loop: CASSLGQGDVETQYF. For the CDR3, the DNA is TGCGCCAGCAGCCTGGGACAGGGGGATGTCGAGACCCAGTACTTC.

The J gene is TRBJ2-1, the V gene TRBV11-3; 15 bases match TRBD2. V lost 5 bases and J lost 0; bases outside the gene matches: 5. Germline lookup yields CDR1 SGHNT and CDR2 YENEEA. CDR3 length: 18 residues. The CDR3 reads CASSGGLAGGISYNEQFF. CDR3 in DNA: TGTGCCAGCAGCGGGGGACTAGCGGGGGGCATCTCCTACAATGAGCAGTTCTTC.

The rearrangement joins TRBV29-1 to TRBJ1-2; D gene uncertain. The CDR3 totals 12 residues. The V gene's germline CDR1 is SQVTM and CDR2 ANQGSEA. Deletions cut 5 bases from V and 1 base from J, with 8 bases between. The CDR3 loop reads CSVYGSNYGYTF. In nucleotides, the CDR3 is TGCAGCGTTTACGGGAGTAACTATGGCTACACCTTC.

CDR3: CASSFSDRGFETQYF. The CDR3 nucleotides read TGTGCCAGCAGTTTCTCGGACAGGGGGTTCGAGACCCAGTACTTC. This chain joins TRBV6-5 and TRBJ2-5, with 10 bases identical to TRBD1. Losses at the gene ends were 4 bases for V and 5 bases for J; bases not matched to a gene: 7. Germline-derived CDR1 and CDR2 are MNHEY and SVGAGI. There are 15 residues in the CDR3.

This clone occurred once. The chain links TRBV15 to TRBJ2-1, with a tentative D call TRBD1 (5 bases). Germline V lookup: CDR1 LNHNV, CDR2 YYDKDF (reference sequence). The CDR3 length is 15 residues. V lost 4 bases to trimming and J lost 2 bases, with 12 bases between them. The CDR3 loop reads CATSTGDSAYNEQFF. DNA of the CDR3: TGTGCCACCAGCACTGGAGACAGTGCCTACAATGAGCAGTTCTTC.

J is TRBJ2-2 and V is TRBV9, with D maybe TRBD2 (6 bases). The CDR3 runs to 14 residues. The germline V gene encodes CDR1 SGDLS and CDR2 YYNGEE. Trimming left V 5 bases short and J 0 bases short, with 8 bases between. CDR3 loop: CASRGLPNTGELFF. As DNA, the CDR3 is TGTGCCAGCAGGGGACTTCCGAACACCGGGGAGCTGTTTTTT.

This chain uses TRBV7-9 with TRBJ1-3; 7 nucleotides line up with TRBD1. This CDR3 comprises 15 residues. Germline lookup yields CDR1 SEHNR and CDR2 FQNEAQ (reference sequence). Trimming removed 7 bases from V and 4 bases from J; junction bases left unmatched: 10. The CDR3 spells CASKRQGAWGNTIYF. DNA for the CDR3: TGTGCCAGCAAGAGACAGGGCGCTTGGGGAAACACCATATATTTT.

The rearrangement joins TRBV11-1 to TRBJ2-1; 8 bases match TRBD1. V dropped 4 bases and J dropped 9; count of bases not matched to a gene: 8. Per germline, CDR1 SGHAT and CDR2 FQDESV (reference sequence). CDR3 length: 14 residues. CDR3 in amino acids: CASSSGTGFGEQFF. The CDR3 nucleotides read TGTGCCAGCAGCTCCGGGACAGGTTTTGGTGAGCAGTTCTTC.

V gene TRBV4-2 combines with J gene TRBJ2-3; TRBD1 matches 9 bases. With V trimmed by 2 bases and J by 3 bases, 6 bases remained unmatched. From germline, CDR1 is LGHNA and CDR2 YNFKEQ. The CDR3 runs 16 residues. CDR3: CASSQSNRGRTDTQYF. The DNA for the CDR3 is TGTGCCAGCAGCCAATCAAACAGGGGGCGGACAGATACGCAGTATTTT.

This chain uses TRBV6-1 with TRBJ1-2; D is unclear. Looked up from germline, CDR1 is MNHNS and CDR2 is SASEGT. The CDR3 sequence is 12 residues long. V was pared by 0 bases and J by 11 bases, with 10 bases between. As DNA, the CDR3 is TGTGCCAGCAGTGAAGCGAGAGACTCTTACACCTTC. Amino acids: CASSEARDSYTF.

This chain joins TRBV27 and TRBJ1-2; D might be TRBD1 (5 bases). The germline CDR1 and CDR2 sequences are MNHEY and SMNVEV (reference sequence). The length of the CDR3 is 14 residues. V lost 3 bases to trimming and J lost 2 bases, with 10 bases between them. CDR3 nucleotides: TGTGCCAGCAGTTTTCAGGAGGGGAACTATGGCTACACCTTC. This codes for CASSFQEGNYGYTF.

This chain joins TRBV6-5 and TRBJ2-7; perhaps TRBD2 as D (6 bases). The germline CDR1 and CDR2 sequences are MNHEY and SVGAGI. V gave up 11 bases and J gave up 3 bases, with 14 bases separating them. This CDR3 is built from 12 residues. The DNA for the CDR3 is TGTGCCGTACTCGGGACTGTCTACGAGCAGTACTTC. Encoded protein: CAVLGTVYEQYF.

As to this clone: The same CDR3 can be traced to other DNA sequences in this sample. CDR3 in DNA: TGTGCCAGCAGACGGGGACAGGGGAACACTGAAGCTTTCTTT. Translation: CASRRGQGNTEAFF. The chain has TRBV3-1 (or the pseudogene TRBV3-2) and TRBJ1-1; 9 nucleotides match TRBD1. Looked up from germline, CDR1 is LGHDT and CDR2 is YNNKEL (reference sequence). This CDR3 is built from 14 residues. V lost 6 bases, J lost 1 base, and 3 bases stayed unmatched.

This clone has just one count. J is TRBJ2-3 and V is TRBV2; 8 bases are a match to TRBD1. The CDR3 runs to 14 residues. The germline CDR1 and CDR2 sequences are SNHLY and FYNNEI. V trimming: 9 bases; J trimming: 3 bases; junction bases outside the gene matches: 8. The CDR3 coding sequence is TGTGCCAGTACACAGGGGGATGTTACAGATACGCAGTATTTT. Protein product: CASTQGDVTDTQYF.

V gene TRBV5-4 combines with J gene TRBJ2-3; 8 bases line up with TRBD2. From germline, CDR1 is SGHNT and CDR2 YYREEE (reference sequence). The CDR3 runs 15 residues. The J segment lost 3 bases and the V segment lost 5 bases, leaving 8 bases of the junction unmatched. The DNA for the CDR3 is TGTGCCAGCAGTCACGGGGGGGCTCGTACAGATACGCAGTATTTT. Residues: CASSHGGARTDTQYF.

As DNA, the CDR3 is TGTGCCAGCAGCTTCAACGGCGGGGTGAGCACAGATACGCAGTATTTT. Translating gives CASSFNGGVSTDTQYF. The chain joins TRBV11-2 to TRBJ2-3, with a tentative D call TRBD2 (6 bases). CDR3 length equals 16 residues. Germline CDR1 reads SGHAT; CDR2 reads FQNNGV. V lost 3 bases and J 0 bases, leaving 13 bases between the germline ends. Combining the CDR3 with reference TRBV11-2 and TRBJ2-3 gives the whole variable domain EAGVAQSPRYKIIEKRQSVAFWCNPISGHATLYWYQQILGQGPKLLIQFQNNGVVDDSQLPKDRFSAERLKGVDSTLKIQPAKLEDSAVYLCASSFNGGVSTDTQYFGPGTRLTVL.

Regarding this clone: Different DNA sequences within this sample yield the same CDR3. V and J are TRBV6-1 and TRBJ2-3; 9 bases are a match to TRBD2. V was clipped by 1 base and J by 3 bases; unmatched bases: 2. Germline CDR1 MNHNS, CDR2 SASEGT. The CDR3 consists of 15 residues. The CDR3 bases are TGTGCCAGCAGTGAAGTGGCGGGGGGGACAGATACGCAGTATTTT. It encodes CASSEVAGGTDTQYF.

This clone was found a few times. This sequence joins TRBV5-1 and TRBJ1-5; 8 nucleotides line up with TRBD1. The CDR3 sequence is 16 residues long. Looked up from germline, CDR1 is SGHRS and CDR2 is YFSETQ. After removal of 4 bases from V and 7 bases from J, the junction contained 13 bases not matched to a gene. CDR3: CASSPGDRTLGQPQHF. The DNA of the CDR3 is TGCGCCAGCAGCCCTGGGGACAGGACCCTGGGACAGCCCCAGCATTTT.

This clone was seen just once. The chain uses TRBV19 and TRBJ1-4; D gene uncertain. CDR1 is LNHDA and CDR2 is SQIVND in the germline V gene (reference sequence). This CDR3 has 13 residues. V shed 9 bases and J shed 5 bases, with 13 bases lying between them. In DNA, the CDR3 is TGTGCCAGCACGGGAAGTCTAAATGAAAAACTGTTTTTT. Amino acid sequence: CASTGSLNEKLFF.

The chain couples TRBV7-8 to TRBJ1-5; possibly TRBD1 for D (6 bases). Trimming stripped 1 base from V and 7 bases from J, with 8 bases between. Germline lookup yields CDR1 SGHVS and CDR2 FQNEAQ. The CDR3 loop spans 13 amino acids. CDR3 sequence (DNA): TGTGCCAGCAGCTTAGGAAGGGGGCAGCCCCAGCATTTT. It specifies CASSLGRGQPQHF.

The chain links TRBV7-9 to TRBJ2-5; TRBD1 agrees at 7 bases. The junction had 14 bases not matched to a gene; V was cut back by 5 bases and J by 5 bases. Per germline, CDR1 SEHNR and CDR2 FQNEAQ (reference sequence). This CDR3 has 16 residues. The CDR3 protein is CASSQTGRQGRETQYF. CDR3 nucleotides: TGTGCCAGCAGCCAAACCGGTAGACAGGGAAGGGAGACCCAGTACTTC. The full variable domain, in which reference TRBV7-9 and TRBJ2-5 provide the parts outside the CDR3, is DTGVSQNPRHKITKRGQNVTFRCDPISEHNRLYWYRQTLGQGPEFLTYFQNEAQLEKSRLLSDRFSAERPKGSFSTLEIQRTEQGDSAMYLCASSQTGRQGRETQYFGPGTRLLVL.

The V call is TRBV5-1, the J call TRBJ2-1; TRBD2 matches 12 bases. Germline loops: CDR1 SGHRS, CDR2 YFSETQ. The V gene end was trimmed by 5 bases and the J gene end by 5 bases; junction bases not matched to a gene: 8. This CDR3 comprises 16 residues. This CDR3 is CASRGGLAGFDNEQFF. The CDR3 coding sequence is TGCGCCAGCAGGGGAGGACTAGCGGGGTTCGACAATGAGCAGTTCTTC.

V usage is TRBV10-3 and J usage is TRBJ1-3, with D hard to call. Germline lookup yields CDR1 ENHRY and CDR2 SYGVKD. V was clipped by 4 bases and J by 0 bases, with 10 bases between them. This CDR3 region has 15 residues. The CDR3 reads CAISVRGLSGNTIYF. CDR3 nucleotides: TGTGCCATCAGTGTCAGAGGGCTCTCTGGAAACACCATATATTTT.

The gene calls are TRBV3-1 (or the pseudogene TRBV3-2) and TRBJ2-5; D ambiguous. V was pared by 0 bases and J by 7 bases, with 15 bases between. The CDR3 is 15 amino acids. Germline CDR1 and CDR2: LGHDT and YNNKEL (reference sequence). In DNA form, the CDR3 reads TGTGCCAGCAGCCAAGATGCCCTGGCGGCAAGGACCCAGTACTTC. This codes for CASSQDALAARTQYF.

CDR3 residues: CASSRSLQGSEQYF. CDR3 sequence (DNA): TGTGCCAGCAGTCGATCCCTTCAGGGATCCGAGCAGTACTTC. V gene TRBV6-2 or TRBV6-3 combines with J gene TRBJ2-7, with D maybe TRBD1 (5 bases). The germline CDR1 and CDR2 sequences are MNHEY and SVGEGT. V was cut by 5 bases and J by 6 bases, with 17 bases left in between. The length of the CDR3 is 14 residues.

The chain carries TRBV7-2 and TRBJ2-1, with 11 positions matching TRBD2. The CDR3 is 16 residues long. Germline assignment: CDR1 SGHTA and CDR2 FQGNSA. The V segment lost 1 base and the J segment 8 bases; nucleotides outside the gene matches: 7. CDR3 loop: CASSLGLLAGEYEQFF. DNA for the CDR3: TGTGCCAGCAGCTTAGGGCTACTAGCGGGGGAGTATGAGCAGTTCTTC. The variable domain in full, with the rest retrieved from reference TRBV7-2 and TRBJ2-1, is GAGVSQSPSNKVTEKGKDVELRCDPISGHTALYWYRQSLGQGLEFLIYFQGNSAPDKSGLPSDRFSAERTGGSVSTLTIQRTQQEDSAVYLCASSLGLLAGEYEQFFGPGTRLTVL.

This clone was observed a few times. The genes are TRBV6-5 and TRBJ1-2; 7 nucleotides align to TRBD1. Germline V gene lookup returns CDR1 MNHEY and CDR2 SVGAGI. V lost 2 bases, J lost 5 bases, and 5 bases stayed unmatched. This CDR3 contains 14 residues. CDR3 nucleotides: TGTGCCAGCAGTTACATGGAGGGGGCTTATGGCTACACCTTC. It translates to CASSYMEGAYGYTF.

The chain couples TRBV7-9 to TRBJ1-5; D may be TRBD1 (6 bases). Deletions cut 5 bases from V and 2 bases from J, with 16 bases between. The CDR3 sequence is 16 residues long. Germline CDR1 is SEHNR and CDR2 is FQNEAQ (reference sequence). CDR3 in amino acids: CASSRTQGSGNQPQHF. The CDR3 nucleotides read TGTGCCAGCAGCCGAACACAGGGTAGCGGCAATCAGCCCCAGCATTTT.